This passage covers 22 T cell receptor beta chains from one sample sequenced in a study of CD8 T cells in ankylosing spondylitis. General study results and limits: Ankylosing spondylitis blood appeared to be characterized by a TCR beta motif of eight highly homologous variants.

One entry per CDR3 protein results from TCRdb running MiXCR on the 5' RACE reads. The data contain roughly 440,000 distinct CDR3 sequences, 15% to 20% of them singletons. Their antigen targets remain unknown. Sequencing used blood, either unsorted or a sorted T cell fraction (not recorded which). Receptors were obtained from a male donor with ankylosing spondylitis.

J is TRBJ1-1 and V is TRBV7-9; no firm D call. Trimming pared 5 bases from V and 0 bases from J, leaving 10 bases between. CDR1 SEHNR and CDR2 FQNEAQ come from the germline V gene (reference sequence). There are 14 residues in the CDR3. The DNA for the CDR3 is TGTGCCAGCAGCCCCACGGCCTTGAACACTGAAGCTTTCTTT. The encoded protein is CASSPTALNTEAFF.

The J gene is TRBJ2-4, the V gene TRBV11-2, with a tentative D call TRBD1 (6 bases). V lost 4 bases and J 5 bases, leaving 9 bases between the germline ends. The CDR3 sequence is 13 residues long. Germline V gene sequence: CDR1 SGHAT, CDR2 FQNNGV. CDR3: CASSSPGENIQYF. Written as DNA, the CDR3 is TGTGCCAGCAGCTCCCCAGGGGAAAACATTCAGTACTTC.

V and J are TRBV5-1 and TRBJ2-3; a weak D match, TRBD2 (5 bases). The CDR3 sequence is 14 residues long. Between the trimmed V and J ends, which lost 4 bases and 4 bases, there was a span of 13 bases. From germline, CDR1 is SGHRS and CDR2 YFSETQ. CDR3 coding DNA: TGCGCCAGCAGCCTATGGACGGGGTCAGATACGCAGTATTTT. It translates to CASSLWTGSDTQYF.

This clonotype has only a few counts. The genes are TRBV30 and TRBJ1-2, with D possibly being TRBD1 (5 bases). Trimming removed 0 bases from V and 0 bases from J, with 5 bases in between. The CDR3 is made up of 13 amino acids. Germline loops: CDR1 GTSNPN, CDR2 SVGIG (reference sequence). CDR3 region: CAWSVTANYGYTF. In DNA, the CDR3 is TGTGCCTGGAGTGTGACAGCTAACTATGGCTACACCTTC.

This clonotype has just a few counts. The chain couples TRBV27 to TRBJ1-4; D is possibly TRBD1 (6 bases). The CDR3 length is 14 residues. V was shortened by 4 bases and J by 8 bases, with 14 bases between the two germline ends. Germline-derived CDR1 and CDR2 are MNHEY and SMNVEV (reference sequence). CDR3 DNA: TGTGCCAGCAGTTCACCGGTGAGGGGGGAAAAACTGTTTTTT. Translation gives CASSSPVRGEKLFF.

This clonotype was observed a handful of times. The CDR3 nucleotides are TGTGCCAGCAGCTTACCCTCCTTGGGCTACAATGAGCAGTTCTTC. Translation: CASSLPSLGYNEQFF. The chain carries TRBV7-3 and TRBJ2-1; D unresolved. The germline gives CDR1 SGHTA, CDR2 FQGTGA. The CDR3 has 15 residues. Trimming took 2 bases from V and 3 from J, leaving 11 bases between them.

This rearrangement joins TRBV4-1 to TRBJ1-4, with 8 nucleotides matching TRBD1. Trimming took 3 bases from V and 4 from J; bases not matched to a gene: 7. The CDR3 runs to 16 residues. Germline assignment: CDR1 MGHRA and CDR2 YSYEKL. The CDR3 region has the DNA TGCGCCAGCAGCCACCAACAGGGGGAAGGTAATGAAAAACTGTTTTTT. Its protein is CASSHQQGEGNEKLFF.

This clonotype was observed a handful of times. The rearrangement links TRBV11-2 to TRBJ2-1; 9 bases are a match to TRBD2. This CDR3 spans 16 amino acids. With V trimmed by 5 bases and J by 6 bases, 11 bases remained unmatched. The V gene's germline CDR1 is SGHAT and CDR2 FQNNGV. CDR3 in DNA: TGTGCCAGCAGCCAGCGCCGGCTAGCGGGATTCAATGAGCAGTTCTTC. Amino acids: CASSQRRLAGFNEQFF.

This clonotype was picked up many times. The gene calls are TRBV20-1 and TRBJ2-7; 7 bases match TRBD1. Germline CDR1 is DFQATT and CDR2 is SNEGSKA (reference sequence). The V gene end was trimmed by 6 bases and the J gene end by 7 bases; junction bases not matched to a gene: 15. This CDR3 has 14 residues. The CDR3 sequence is CSAKALGQDKEQYF. CDR3 coding DNA: TGCAGTGCCAAGGCCCTTGGACAGGACAAAGAGCAGTACTTC.

This clonotype occurred many times. J is TRBJ1-6 and V is TRBV20-1; maybe TRBD1 (5 bases). This CDR3 is 15 amino acids long. V lost 2 bases to trimming and J lost 6 bases, with 14 bases between them. Per germline, CDR1 DFQATT and CDR2 SNEGSKA (reference sequence). The CDR3 DNA sequence: TGCAGTGCTAGAAGGGGCGGGGAAAGTAATTCACCCCTCCACTTT. It codes for CSARRGGESNSPLHF.

This clonotype was seen more than once but under ten times. This rearrangement joins TRBV9 to TRBJ1-1; TRBD1 matches 9 bases. With V trimmed by 4 bases and J by 5 bases, 12 bases remained unmatched. CDR3 size: 16 residues. CDR1 and CDR2 from the germline V gene are SGDLS and YYNGEE. The CDR3 bases are TGTGCCAGCAGCTTCCGGGACAGGGAGGAGGGTACTGAAGCTTTCTTT. This translates into CASSFRDREEGTEAFF.

The gene calls are TRBV5-1 and TRBJ1-1, with 9 bases identical to TRBD1. V was clipped by 3 bases and J by 7 bases; unmatched bases: 13. Germline CDR1 SGHRS, CDR2 YFSETQ. The CDR3 sequence is 16 residues long. The CDR3 DNA is TGCGCCAGCAGCTCGGGACAGGGAGGAAGCGGGTTTGAAGCTTTCTTT. It codes for CASSSGQGGSGFEAFF.

This clonotype was seen only a few times. This rearrangement joins TRBV4-2 to TRBJ2-5; the match to TRBD2 covers 15 bases. With 4 bases clipped from V and 1 base from J, the junction kept 7 bases outside the gene matches. The CDR3 totals 18 residues. CDR1 is LGHNA, CDR2 YNFKEQ, per germline. CDR3: CASSLPGLAGGGQETQYF. In DNA form, the CDR3 reads TGTGCCAGCAGCCTACCGGGACTAGCGGGAGGCGGCCAAGAGACCCAGTACTTC.

This clonotype has just a few counts. This chain links TRBV9 with TRBJ2-2, with D hard to call. Germline assignment: CDR1 SGDLS and CDR2 YYNGEE. The CDR3 length is 15 residues. The germline V and J ends were trimmed by 4 bases and 4 bases, with 14 bases remaining between them. This chain's CDR3 is CASSTRAETTGELFF. The CDR3 nucleotides are TGTGCCAGCAGCACAAGGGCGGAGACCACCGGGGAGCTGTTTTTT.

The gene calls are TRBV5-4 and TRBJ2-7, with TRBD1 matching over 9 bases. With V trimmed by 0 bases and J by 2 bases, 3 bases remained unmatched. The CDR3 loop spans 15 amino acids. Germline assignment: CDR1 SGHNT and CDR2 YYREEE (reference sequence). The CDR3 is CASSLVGTGPYEQYF. Here the CDR3 DNA reads TGTGCCAGCAGCTTGGTGGGGACAGGGCCCTACGAGCAGTACTTC.

The chain is built from TRBV6-1 and TRBJ2-5, with 7 nucleotides matching TRBD1. Germline V lookup: CDR1 MNHNS, CDR2 SASEGT. The CDR3 consists of 15 residues. The junction had 11 bases not matched to a gene; V was cut back by 6 bases and J by 4 bases. The CDR3 loop is CASSPDRASGETQYF. CDR3 DNA sequence: TGTGCCAGCAGCCCTGACAGGGCCTCCGGAGAGACCCAGTACTTC.

The chain couples TRBV7-9 to TRBJ2-1; D is undetermined. Trimming removed 6 bases at V and 9 bases at J, with 15 bases between. Per germline, CDR1 SEHNR and CDR2 FQNEAQ (reference sequence). This CDR3 is 13 amino acids long. The CDR3 reads CASSYGPIGEQFF. The CDR3 DNA reads as TGTGCCAGCAGTTATGGACCCATCGGTGAGCAGTTCTTC.

The sample holds a few counts of this clonotype. The chain is built from TRBV29-1 and TRBJ1-1, with a weak D call TRBD1 (6 bases). The CDR3 is made up of 12 amino acids. The V end was cut by 6 bases, the J end by 7 bases, with 15 bases between. Germline V CDR1 and CDR2: SQVTM, ANQGSEA. The CDR3 region is CSVLDRDVEAFF. The CDR3 bases are TGCAGCGTACTGGACAGAGACGTTGAAGCTTTCTTT.

V gene TRBV20-1 combines with J gene TRBJ2-3; D remains unclear. The CDR3 has 13 amino acids. The V end lost 0 bases, the J end lost 4 bases, and 8 bases lay between the germline ends. In germline, CDR1 is DFQATT, CDR2 SNEGSKA (reference sequence). The CDR3 DNA sequence: TGCAGTGCTAGAGAGAATCTAGCAGATACGCAGTATTTT. Residues: CSARENLADTQYF.

Of note for this clonotype: Mismatch with germline at one junction end may stem from a read error. V usage is TRBV20-1 and J usage is TRBJ2-3, with D possibly being TRBD1 (5 bases). Germline V gives CDR1 DFQATT, CDR2 SNEGSKA (reference sequence). The CDR3 is 13 residues long. For the CDR3, the DNA is TGCAGTGCTGTGACAGAGTACACAGAAACGCAGTATTTT. Protein sequence: CSAVTEYTETQYF.

In this sample, this clonotype turned up a few times. The genes are TRBV11-2 and TRBJ2-7; 9 bases agree with TRBD2. The germline CDR1 and CDR2 sequences are SGHAT and FQNNGV. V shed 5 bases and J 5 bases; nucleotides not matched to a gene: 7. The CDR3 covers 14 residues. The CDR3 DNA is TGTGCCAGCAGCATCATAGCGGGAGTGAACGAGCAGTACTTC. It specifies CASSIIAGVNEQYF. Combining the CDR3 with reference TRBV11-2 and TRBJ2-7 gives the whole variable domain EAGVAQSPRYKIIEKRQSVAFWCNPISGHATLYWYQQILGQGPKLLIQFQNNGVVDDSQLPKDRFSAERLKGVDSTLKIQPAKLEDSAVYLCASSIIAGVNEQYFGPGTRLTVT.

This clonotype was observed a handful of times. The J gene is TRBJ2-3, the V gene TRBV6-2 or TRBV6-3; D gene uncertain. Between the trimmed V and J ends, which lost 5 bases and 4 bases, there was a span of 7 bases. Germline-derived CDR1 and CDR2 are MNHEY and SVGEGT. CDR3 length equals 12 residues. CDR3 in DNA: TGTGCCAGCAGTACCTCGTCAGATACGCAGTATTTT. Residues: CASSTSSDTQYF.